The clone carrying this TCR beta chain was counted many times. Its antigen remains unidentified. The data stem from a study of T cells in Graves' hyperthyroidism and ophthalmopathy. RNA transcripts gave rise to amplified TCR beta CDR3 regions. An initial round of RT-PCR targeting the TCR CDR3 relied on the HTBI primer set. In TCRdb, the multiplex PCR reads were re-called with MiXCR into one record per CDR3 protein. Found here are almost 600,000 distinct CDR3 sequences, 46% of them singletons; the top ten hold approximately 7.5%. Study-wide findings and caveats: Ophthalmopathy was predicted by the model a median of roughly 6.7 months ahead of onset.

Diagnoses used clinical symptoms, serum thyroxine and TRAb, thyroid ultrasound and orbital computed tomography. Sequencing input: peripheral blood or thyroid tissue (not recorded which). The sequence was obtained from a young woman with Graves' hyperthyroidism.

The CDR3 region is CASSVTGNSGNTIYF. In DNA, the CDR3 is TGCGCCAGCAGCGTGACAGGGAATTCTGGAAACACCATATATTTT. The chain combines TRBV5-1 with TRBJ1-3; 7 bases fit TRBD1. Germline V CDR1 and CDR2: SGHRS, YFSETQ. V was clipped by 4 bases and J by 1 base; unmatched bases: 5. There are 15 residues in the CDR3.